A selection of T cell receptor beta chains follows, all from one sample in a study of response to subunit inactivated influenza vaccine. TCRdb called the RT-PCR reads again in MiXCR, with one record for every CDR3 protein. This table has 860,000 or so distinct CDR3 sequences, approximately 21% appearing once. The sequencing here drew on PBMCs from blood, taken around 5 days after vaccination. Every receptor here comes from a man aged 50-60 years who received an inactivated influenza vaccine. Each CDR3 is given with its conserved first and last residue. Each record gives: V gene, D gene, clone size, J gene, CDR3 protein, CDR3 DNA. D genes are given only for firm matches. A row's size may be missing; if present it is once, few, many or a size class.

V gene: TRBV7-9
D gene: TRBD2
clone size: -
J gene: TRBJ2-6
CDR3 protein: CASSPGGASSVLTF
CDR3 DNA: TGTGCCAGCAGCCCCGGGGGGGCGTCAAGCGTCCTGACTTTC

V gene: TRBV7-2
D gene: -
clone size: -
J gene: TRBJ2-4
CDR3 protein: CASSRVADLAKNIQYF
CDR3 DNA: TGTGCCAGCAGTCGAGTGGCAGACTTAGCCAAAAACATTCAGTACTTC

V gene: TRBV7-6
D gene: TRBD1
clone size: -
J gene: TRBJ2-2
CDR3 protein: CASSGRQGRNTGELFF
CDR3 DNA: TGTGCCAGCAGCGGACGACAGGGGAGGAACACCGGGGAGCTGTTTTTT

V gene: TRBV12-3/TRBV12-4
D gene: -
clone size: -
J gene: TRBJ2-6
CDR3 protein: CASSPEPGRGANVLTF
CDR3 DNA: TGTGCCAGCAGTCCTGAACCAGGGCGTGGGGCCAACGTCCTGACTTTC

V gene: TRBV15
D gene: -
clone size: few
J gene: TRBJ1-3
CDR3 protein: CATSSGNTIYF
CDR3 DNA: TGTGCCACCAGCAGTGGAAACACCATATATTTT

V gene: TRBV29-1
D gene: TRBD2
clone size: few
J gene: TRBJ2-7
CDR3 protein: CSVSGRYEQYF
CDR3 DNA: TGCAGCGTTAGCGGGAGGTACGAGCAGTACTTC

V gene: TRBV11-3
D gene: -
clone size: -
J gene: TRBJ2-7
CDR3 protein: CASSRGRDYEQYF
CDR3 DNA: TGTGCCAGCAGTAGAGGACGGGACTACGAGCAGTACTTC

V gene: TRBV3-1
D gene: TRBD1
clone size: few
J gene: TRBJ2-1
CDR3 protein: CASSRQGSSPVDEQFF
CDR3 DNA: TGTGCCAGCAGTCGACAGGGTTCATCCCCAGTCGATGAGCAGTTCTTC

V gene: TRBV6-7
D gene: -
clone size: -
J gene: TRBJ1-1
CDR3 protein: CASSTSDTEAFF
CDR3 DNA: TGTGCCAGCAGTACCTCAGACACTGAAGCTTTCTTT

V gene: TRBV18
D gene: -
clone size: few
J gene: TRBJ2-1
CDR3 protein: CASSPRPINEQFF
CDR3 DNA: TGTGCCAGCTCACCACGACCCATAAATGAGCAGTTCTTC

V gene: TRBV10-3
D gene: -
clone size: few
J gene: TRBJ1-6
CDR3 protein: CAISRQENSPLHF
CDR3 DNA: TGTGCCATCAGCAGACAGGAAAATTCACCCCTCCACTTT

V gene: TRBV9
D gene: TRBD1
clone size: -
J gene: TRBJ2-1
CDR3 protein: CASSRDRPNNEQFF
CDR3 DNA: TGTGCCAGCAGCCGGGACAGACCTAACAATGAGCAGTTCTTC

V gene: TRBV24-1
D gene: TRBD2
clone size: few
J gene: TRBJ2-5
CDR3 protein: CATSAYGLAGVETQYF
CDR3 DNA: TGTGCCACCAGTGCTTACGGACTAGCGGGAGTGGAGACCCAGTACTTC

V gene: TRBV29-1
D gene: TRBD2
clone size: -
J gene: TRBJ2-1
CDR3 protein: CSVAPGLAYNEQFF
CDR3 DNA: TGCAGCGTTGCTCCGGGACTAGCGTACAATGAGCAGTTCTTC

V gene: TRBV6-1
D gene: -
clone size: many
J gene: TRBJ1-2
CDR3 protein: CASTASGGWDGYTF
CDR3 DNA: TGTGCCAGCACCGCCTCGGGGGGGTGGGATGGCTACACCTTC

V gene: TRBV20-1
D gene: TRBD1
clone size: few
J gene: TRBJ2-1
CDR3 protein: CSAPDRNNNEQFF
CDR3 DNA: TGCAGTGCTCCGGACAGGAATAACAATGAGCAGTTCTTC

V gene: TRBV20-1
D gene: TRBD1
clone size: -
J gene: TRBJ2-6
CDR3 protein: CSARTGTGANVLTF
CDR3 DNA: TGCAGTGCTAGGACAGGGACGGGGGCCAACGTCCTGACTTTC

V gene: TRBV6-5
D gene: -
clone size: -
J gene: TRBJ1-2
CDR3 protein: CASSYRAPNYGYTF
CDR3 DNA: TGTGCCAGCAGTTACAGGGCCCCTAACTATGGCTACACCTTC

V gene: TRBV29-1
D gene: -
clone size: few
J gene: TRBJ1-2
CDR3 protein: CSVDRSGYGYTF
CDR3 DNA: TGCAGCGTTGATCGGAGTGGCTATGGCTACACCTTC

V gene: TRBV7-2
D gene: -
clone size: -
J gene: TRBJ2-3
CDR3 protein: CASSPSGPVSDTQYF
CDR3 DNA: TGTGCCAGCAGCCCCTCCGGTCCAGTTTCAGATACGCAGTATTTT

V gene: TRBV28
D gene: -
clone size: -
J gene: TRBJ1-2
CDR3 protein: CASSLPGSLGYGYTF
CDR3 DNA: TGTGCCAGCAGTTTGCCCGGGTCCCTAGGCTATGGCTACACCTTC

V gene: TRBV7-8
D gene: -
clone size: few
J gene: TRBJ2-3
CDR3 protein: CASRAGETDTQYF
CDR3 DNA: TGTGCCAGCAGGGCTGGGGAAACAGATACGCAGTATTTT

V gene: TRBV4-3
D gene: TRBD1
clone size: few
J gene: TRBJ2-7
CDR3 protein: CASSQTTGGTYEQYF
CDR3 DNA: TGCGCCAGCAGCCAAACCACAGGGGGGACCTACGAGCAGTACTTC

V gene: TRBV4-3
D gene: TRBD1
clone size: few
J gene: TRBJ1-6
CDR3 protein: CASSQQTGSNSPLHF
CDR3 DNA: TGCGCCAGCAGCCAACAGACAGGGAGTAATTCACCCCTCCACTTT

V gene: TRBV5-6
D gene: -
clone size: -
J gene: TRBJ1-6
CDR3 protein: CASSPSAGFFSPLHF
CDR3 DNA: TGTGCCAGCAGCCCCTCCGCCGGCTTTTTCTCACCCCTCCACTTT

V gene: TRBV29-1
D gene: -
clone size: -
J gene: TRBJ2-5
CDR3 protein: CSVDPETQYF
CDR3 DNA: TGCAGCGTTGACCCTGAGACCCAGTACTTC

V gene: TRBV20-1
D gene: TRBD1
clone size: few
J gene: TRBJ2-5
CDR3 protein: CSAPKQGRETQYF
CDR3 DNA: TGCAGTGCTCCAAAACAGGGGAGAGAGACCCAGTACTTC

V gene: TRBV5-6
D gene: -
clone size: few
J gene: TRBJ2-4
CDR3 protein: CASSTANIQYF
CDR3 DNA: TGTGCCAGCAGCACCGCCAACATTCAGTACTTC

V gene: TRBV3-1
D gene: TRBD2
clone size: -
J gene: TRBJ2-5
CDR3 protein: CASSQASAGETQYF
CDR3 DNA: TGTGCCAGCAGCCAAGCGTCAGCGGGGGAGACCCAGTACTTC

V gene: TRBV24-1
D gene: -
clone size: -
J gene: TRBJ1-2
CDR3 protein: CATSAQDNYGYTF
CDR3 DNA: TGTGCCACCAGTGCACAGGATAACTATGGCTACACCTTC

V gene: TRBV5-1
D gene: -
clone size: few
J gene: TRBJ2-7
CDR3 protein: CASSPMTDSYEQYF
CDR3 DNA: TGCGCCAGCAGCCCGATGACGGACTCCTACGAGCAGTACTTC

V gene: TRBV6-1
D gene: TRBD1
clone size: -
J gene: TRBJ1-2
CDR3 protein: CASSRTGVTSNYGYTF
CDR3 DNA: TGTGCCAGCAGTCGGACAGGGGTGACCTCTAACTATGGCTACACCTTC

V gene: TRBV5-1
D gene: -
clone size: many
J gene: TRBJ2-1
CDR3 protein: CASRALADSYNEQFF
CDR3 DNA: TGCGCCAGCAGGGCCCTGGCCGACTCCTACAATGAGCAGTTCTTC

V gene: TRBV27
D gene: TRBD1
clone size: -
J gene: TRBJ1-1
CDR3 protein: CASSPDRTATEAFF
CDR3 DNA: TGTGCCAGCAGTCCGGACAGGACGGCCACTGAAGCTTTCTTT

V gene: TRBV24-1
D gene: -
clone size: -
J gene: TRBJ2-5
CDR3 protein: CATSGAGQKQETQYF
CDR3 DNA: TGTGCCACCAGTGGAGCAGGACAGAAACAAGAGACCCAGTACTTC

V gene: TRBV3-1
D gene: TRBD1
clone size: -
J gene: TRBJ1-4
CDR3 protein: CASSPGQGEEKLFF
CDR3 DNA: TGTGCCAGCAGCCCGGGACAGGGGGAAGAAAAACTGTTTTTT

V gene: TRBV4-2
D gene: TRBD2
clone size: -
J gene: TRBJ2-1
CDR3 protein: CASSQRLANSYNEQFF
CDR3 DNA: TGTGCCAGCAGCCAACGACTAGCGAACTCCTACAATGAGCAGTTCTTC

V gene: TRBV7-9
D gene: -
clone size: few
J gene: TRBJ2-7
CDR3 protein: CASSSMTFHEQYF
CDR3 DNA: TGTGCCAGCAGCTCCATGACGTTCCACGAGCAGTACTTC

V gene: TRBV5-4
D gene: TRBD2
clone size: -
J gene: TRBJ2-5
CDR3 protein: CASSLGVLGLAGSGETQYF
CDR3 DNA: TGTGCCAGCAGCTTGGGAGTATTGGGACTAGCGGGGTCAGGAGAGACCCAGTACTTC

V gene: TRBV28
D gene: -
clone size: -
J gene: TRBJ2-7
CDR3 protein: CASSLQRAEQYF
CDR3 DNA: TGTGCCAGCAGTTTACAGCGTGCAGAGCAGTACTTC